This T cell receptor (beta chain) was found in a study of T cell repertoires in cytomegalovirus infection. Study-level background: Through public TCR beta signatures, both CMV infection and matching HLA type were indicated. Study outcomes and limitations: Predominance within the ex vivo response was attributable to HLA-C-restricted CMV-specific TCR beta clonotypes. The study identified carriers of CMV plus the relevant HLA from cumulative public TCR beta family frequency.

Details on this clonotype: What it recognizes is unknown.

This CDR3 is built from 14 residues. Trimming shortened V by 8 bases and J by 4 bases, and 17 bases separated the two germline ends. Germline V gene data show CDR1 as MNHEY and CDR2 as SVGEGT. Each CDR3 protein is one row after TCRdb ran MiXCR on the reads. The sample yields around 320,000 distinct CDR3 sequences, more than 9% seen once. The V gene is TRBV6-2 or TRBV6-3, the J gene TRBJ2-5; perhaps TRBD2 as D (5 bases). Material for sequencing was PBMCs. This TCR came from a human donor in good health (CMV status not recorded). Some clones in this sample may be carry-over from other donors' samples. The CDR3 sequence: CASASRALPETQYF. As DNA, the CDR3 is TGTGCCAGCGCATCGAGGGCTCTTCCAGAGACCCAGTACTTC.